This entry is about one TCR beta chain. The antigen is not known. The CDR3 has 16 amino acids. The V gene lost 4 bases and the J gene lost 2 bases, with 15 bases spanning the gap. The sample originates from a study of chemoradiotherapy in HPV16-positive cancers. Whole-study results and caveats: Better recurrence-free survival went with HPV-responsive T-cell expansion in HPV16-positive patients.

The table came from immunoSEQ multiplex PCR; TCRdb's copy has only in-frame clones and leaves some out. Among tens of thousands of clones, 75% to 85% were seen once, and the ten largest hold about 4.9%. Samples were taken several times over chemoradiotherapy. The chain has TRBV6-7 and TRBJ1-5; tentative D call: TRBD1 (6 bases). TRBV6-7 is an ORF for which the function is uncertain. This sample comprised blood, obtained from a patient who underwent chemoradiotherapy. The receptor was derived from a human donor with HPV-associated anogenital cancer. CDR3 nucleotide sequence: TGTGCCAGCAGTTGGAACAGGGACGGGGGCAATCAGCCCCAGCATTTT. Translating it yields CASSWNRDGGNQPQHF.